These 3 T cell receptor beta chains were sequenced from one sample in a study of blood T cell repertoires in COVID-19. The method was immunoSEQ multiplex PCR; TCRdb's version includes in-frame clones alone and lacks a portion of them. The sample shows approximately 300,000 clones, 80% to 90% of them seen only once. The sample was peripheral blood. The receptors come from a man in his fifties or sixties with active or convalescent COVID-19.

The chain carries TRBV11-3 and TRBJ2-4, with a weak D call TRBD1 (6 bases). With 2 bases removed from V and 0 bases from J, the gap between germline ends came to 11 bases. The germline V gene has CDR1 SGHNT and CDR2 YENEEA. This CDR3 spans 16 amino acids. CDR3 protein: CASSLTDRLAKNIQYF. For the CDR3, the DNA is TGTGCCAGCAGCTTAACGGACAGATTAGCCAAAAACATTCAGTACTTC.

This chain links TRBV9 with TRBJ2-1; 9 bases fit TRBD1. The germline V gene encodes CDR1 SGDLS and CDR2 YYNGEE. The CDR3 runs to 16 residues. V was clipped by 4 bases and J by 9 bases; unmatched bases: 14. The CDR3 sequence is CASSLLGTGSGGEQFF. Here the CDR3 DNA reads TGTGCCAGCAGCCTTCTAGGGACAGGGTCAGGCGGTGAGCAGTTCTTC.

The J gene is TRBJ2-1, the V gene TRBV5-5; 8 positions match TRBD2. Germline lookup yields CDR1 SGHKS and CDR2 YYEKEE (reference sequence). J lost 1 base, V lost 0 bases, and 3 bases had no gene match. The CDR3 is made up of 16 amino acids. CDR3 nucleotide sequence: TGTGCCAGCAGCTTGGCGCTAGCGGGTTCCTACAATGAGCAGTTCTTC. It encodes CASSLALAGSYNEQFF.